These 5 T cell receptor beta chains originate from one sample sequenced in a study of T cell responses to AZD1222 COVID-19 vaccine. Measured with immunoSEQ multiplex PCR; TCRdb has only the in-frame clones, and not every one. In the table there are some 150,000 clones, approximately 90% of which are singletons. Specimen: peripheral blood, collected 28 days after the second AZD1222 dose. The receptors originated from an adult who received the AZD1222 COVID-19 vaccine.

The chain recombines TRBV5-1 with TRBJ1-1; D remains ambiguous. V lost 0 bases to trimming and J lost 4 bases, with 10 bases between them. Germline V gives CDR1 SGHRS, CDR2 YFSETQ. This CDR3 has 14 amino acids. The chain's CDR3 is CASSLEPSATEAFF. As DNA, the CDR3 is TGCGCCAGCAGCTTGGAGCCCTCGGCCACTGAAGCTTTCTTT.

This clone turned up a few times. This sequence joins TRBV2 and TRBJ2-3, with TRBD2 matching 11 bases. The CDR3 is 14 amino acids. Germline loops: CDR1 SNHLY, CDR2 FYNNEI. V trimming: 6 bases; J trimming: 6 bases; junction bases outside the gene matches: 5. The CDR3 reads CASRTSGNLDTQYF. CDR3 DNA: TGTGCCAGCAGGACTAGCGGGAACCTCGATACGCAGTATTTT.

The CDR3 DNA reads as TGTGCCAGCAGATCCGGCCTCTACGAGCAGTACTTC. Amino acid sequence: CASRSGLYEQYF. This rearrangement joins TRBV6-5 to TRBJ2-7; D is uncertain. V was shortened by 6 bases and J by 3 bases, with 9 bases between the two germline ends. The germline V gene encodes CDR1 MNHEY and CDR2 SVGAGI. The CDR3 spans 12 residues.

CDR3 amino acids: CASSFGGSYNSPLHF. The CDR3 bases are TGTGCCAGCAGCTTTGGCGGCAGTTATAATTCACCCCTCCACTTT. V usage is TRBV11-1 and J usage is TRBJ1-6, with D unclear. V lost 3 bases to trimming and J lost 4 bases, with 10 bases between them. This CDR3 region has 15 residues. Germline lookup yields CDR1 SGHAT and CDR2 FQDESV (reference sequence).

This chain connects TRBV7-6 to TRBJ2-5, with 12 positions matching TRBD2. V was pared by 5 bases and J by 7 bases, with 11 bases of the junction left unmatched. The CDR3 extends over 16 amino acids. The V gene's germline CDR1 is SGHVS and CDR2 FNYEAQ. The CDR3 sequence is CASSQRIGLAGPTQYF. For the CDR3, the DNA is TGTGCCAGCAGCCAACGAATAGGACTAGCGGGACCGACCCAGTACTTC.